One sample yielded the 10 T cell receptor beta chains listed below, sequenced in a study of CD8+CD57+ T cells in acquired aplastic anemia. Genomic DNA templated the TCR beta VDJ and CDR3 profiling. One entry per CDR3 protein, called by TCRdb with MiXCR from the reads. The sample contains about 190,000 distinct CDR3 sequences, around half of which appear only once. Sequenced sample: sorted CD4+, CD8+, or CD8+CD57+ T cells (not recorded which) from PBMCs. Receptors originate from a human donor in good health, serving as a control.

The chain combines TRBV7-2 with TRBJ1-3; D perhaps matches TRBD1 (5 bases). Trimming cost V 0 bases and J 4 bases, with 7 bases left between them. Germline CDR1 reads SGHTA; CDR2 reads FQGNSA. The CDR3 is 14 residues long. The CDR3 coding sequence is TGTGCCAGCAGCTTAGCCGGGGCAGGAAACACCATATATTTT. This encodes CASSLAGAGNTIYF.

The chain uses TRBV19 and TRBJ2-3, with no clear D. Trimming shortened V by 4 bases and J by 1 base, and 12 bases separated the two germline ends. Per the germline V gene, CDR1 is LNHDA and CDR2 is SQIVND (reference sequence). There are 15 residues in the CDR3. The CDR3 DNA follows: TGTGCCAGTAGTACCCGAACTGGCGGCACAGATACGCAGTATTTT. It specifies CASSTRTGGTDTQYF.

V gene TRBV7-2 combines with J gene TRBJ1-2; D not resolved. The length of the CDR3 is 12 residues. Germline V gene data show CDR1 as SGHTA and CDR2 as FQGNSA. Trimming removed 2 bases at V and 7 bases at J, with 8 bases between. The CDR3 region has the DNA TGTGCCAGCAGCTTAAGTGGGAGTGGCTACACCTTC. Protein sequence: CASSLSGSGYTF.

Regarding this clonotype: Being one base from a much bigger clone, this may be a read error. The CDR3 DNA reads as TGTGCCAGCTCTCCAGGGACGAGTGAGCAGTTCTTC. Translated, it gives CASSPGTSEQFF. The J gene is TRBJ2-1, the V gene TRBV12-3 or TRBV12-4; D may match TRBD1 or TRBD2 (5 bases each). The V and J ends lost 8 bases and 9 bases respectively, with 14 bases between them. The CDR3 loop spans 12 amino acids.

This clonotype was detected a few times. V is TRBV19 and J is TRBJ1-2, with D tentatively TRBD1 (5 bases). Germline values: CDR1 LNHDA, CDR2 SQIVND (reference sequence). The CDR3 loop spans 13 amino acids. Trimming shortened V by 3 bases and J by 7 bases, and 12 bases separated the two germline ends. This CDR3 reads CASSIKGIPGYTF. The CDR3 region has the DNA TGTGCCAGTAGTATCAAGGGGATCCCTGGCTACACCTTC.

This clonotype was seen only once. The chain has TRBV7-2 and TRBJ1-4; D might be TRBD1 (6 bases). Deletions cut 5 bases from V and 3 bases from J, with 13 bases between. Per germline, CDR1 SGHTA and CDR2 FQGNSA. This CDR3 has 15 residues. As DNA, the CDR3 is TGTGCCAGCAGCCGCACAGGGACCTCTAATGAAAAACTGTTTTTT. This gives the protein CASSRTGTSNEKLFF.

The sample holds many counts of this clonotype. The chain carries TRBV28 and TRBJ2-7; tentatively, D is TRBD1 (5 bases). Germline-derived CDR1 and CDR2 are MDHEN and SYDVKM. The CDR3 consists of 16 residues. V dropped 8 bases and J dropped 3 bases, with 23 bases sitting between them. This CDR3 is CASHRSGPGIYYEQYF. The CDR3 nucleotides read TGTGCCAGCCACAGGTCCGGCCCGGGTATTTACTACGAGCAGTACTTC.

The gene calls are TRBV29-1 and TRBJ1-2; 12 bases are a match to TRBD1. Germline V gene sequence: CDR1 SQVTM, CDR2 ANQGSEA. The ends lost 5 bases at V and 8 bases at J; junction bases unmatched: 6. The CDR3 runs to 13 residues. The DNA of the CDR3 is TGCAGCGTTACCGGGACAGGGGGCGAGGGCTACACCTTC. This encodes CSVTGTGGEGYTF.

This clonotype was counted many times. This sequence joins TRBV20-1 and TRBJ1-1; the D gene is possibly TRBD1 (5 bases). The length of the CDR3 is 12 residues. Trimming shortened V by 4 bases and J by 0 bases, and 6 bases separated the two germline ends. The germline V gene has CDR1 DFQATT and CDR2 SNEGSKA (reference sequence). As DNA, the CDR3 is TGCAGTGCTAAGGGGATGAACACTGAAGCTTTCTTT. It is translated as CSAKGMNTEAFF.

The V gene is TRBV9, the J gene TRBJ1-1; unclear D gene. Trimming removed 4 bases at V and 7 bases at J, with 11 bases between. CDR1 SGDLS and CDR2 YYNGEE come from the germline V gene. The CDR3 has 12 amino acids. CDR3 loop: CASSHRIDEAFF. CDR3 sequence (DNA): TGTGCCAGCAGCCATCGAATTGATGAAGCTTTCTTT.